What follows are 25 T cell receptor beta chains derived from one specimen sequenced in a study of T cell changes during pregnancy in multiple sclerosis. Repertoires were generated with immunoSEQ multiplex PCR, while TCRdb's copy carries only in-frame clones and drops some. The sample carries roughly 60,000 clones, roughly 96% recorded once. The sequencing used CD8+ T cells from peripheral blood mononuclear cells, collected after pregnancy. Receptors originate from a female donor with multiple sclerosis, enrolled in a pregnancy study.

The chain combines TRBV28 with TRBJ2-7; D gene ambiguous. Trimming stripped 2 bases from V and 2 bases from J, with 7 bases between. Germline values: CDR1 MDHEN, CDR2 SYDVKM. The CDR3 is 13 residues long. The CDR3 DNA sequence: TGTGCCAGCAGTTTAACGGTAACCTACGAGCAGTACTTC. Its translation: CASSLTVTYEQYF.

The chain links TRBV7-9 to TRBJ2-2; D is ambiguous. The CDR3 is made up of 12 amino acids. Germline loops: CDR1 SEHNR, CDR2 FQNEAQ (reference sequence). V was trimmed by 3 bases and J by 6 bases, leaving 5 bases between them. In DNA, the CDR3 is TGTGCCAGCAGCTTCCTAGCCGGGGAGCTGTTTTTT. Residues: CASSFLAGELFF. Based on the CDR3 plus reference TRBV7-9 and TRBJ2-2, the full variable domain is DTGVSQNPRHKITKRGQNVTFRCDPISEHNRLYWYRQTLGQGPEFLTYFQNEAQLEKSRLLSDRFSAERPKGSFSTLEIQRTEQGDSAMYLCASSFLAGELFFGEGSRLTVL.

In DNA form, the CDR3 reads TGTGCCAGCAGGGCGGACAGGGGGCATCAGCCCCAGCATTTT. Residues: CASRADRGHQPQHF. This chain connects TRBV2 to TRBJ1-5; 11 bases are a match to TRBD1. Germline lookup yields CDR1 SNHLY and CDR2 FYNNEI. Losses at the gene ends were 6 bases for V and 5 bases for J; bases not matched to a gene: 3. The CDR3 covers 14 residues.

The chain uses TRBV25-1 and TRBJ2-2; TRBD2 matches at 10 bases. Unmatched junction bases numbered 2, after V lost 3 bases and J lost 1 base. CDR1 is MGHDK, CDR2 SYGVNS, per germline. The CDR3 is made up of 16 amino acids. As DNA, the CDR3 is TGTGCCAGCAGTGATAGGACTAGCGGGAACACCGGGGAGCTGTTTTTT. Translating it yields CASSDRTSGNTGELFF.

This clone occurred once. CDR3 sequence reads: CASSLRLAGVDYEQYF. The CDR3 nucleotides are TGTGCCAGCAGCTTACGGTTAGCGGGAGTAGACTACGAGCAGTACTTC. V gene TRBV11-2 combines with J gene TRBJ2-7, with TRBD2 matching over 9 bases. J lost 3 bases, V lost 2 bases, and 8 bases had no gene match. The CDR3 is 16 residues long. Germline assignment: CDR1 SGHAT and CDR2 FQNNGV.

CDR3 loop: CASSVAQGALDGYTF. Written as DNA, the CDR3 is TGTGCCAGCAGCGTAGCTCAGGGGGCACTGGATGGCTACACCTTC. The V call is TRBV9, the J call TRBJ1-2; 8 bases are a match to TRBD1. CDR1 and CDR2 (germline): SGDLS, YYNGEE. V gave up 0 bases and J gave up 6 bases; unmatched junction bases: 7. This CDR3 spans 15 amino acids. The whole variable domain, filled in from reference TRBV9 and TRBJ1-2, reads DSGVTQTPKHLITATGQRVTLRCSPRSGDLSVYWYQQSLDQGLQFLIQYYNGEERAKGNILERFSAQQFPDLHSELNLSSLELGDSALYFCASSVAQGALDGYTFGSGTRLTVV.

The chain couples TRBV6-6 to TRBJ1-4; D remains unclear. Germline V CDR1 and CDR2: MNHNY, SVGAGI (reference sequence). V lost 4 bases and J 8 bases, leaving 14 bases between the germline ends. CDR3 length: 14 residues. The DNA of the CDR3 is TGTGCCAGCAGTTTCATCGGGAATGAGGAAAAACTGTTTTTT. Its protein product is CASSFIGNEEKLFF.

The CDR3 nucleotides read TGTGCCAGCAGCGGGACAGGGGTTAGGAATGAGCAGTTCTTC. This encodes CASSGTGVRNEQFF. V and J are TRBV7-9 and TRBJ2-1; 10 bases match TRBD1. This CDR3 is built from 14 residues. Trimming removed 5 bases from V and 7 bases from J; junction bases left unmatched: 5. Germline CDR1 is SEHNR and CDR2 is FQNEAQ (reference sequence).

The gene calls are TRBV6-1 and TRBJ1-5; 7 bases are a match to TRBD1. The V gene end was trimmed by 2 bases and the J gene end by 1 base; junction bases not matched to a gene: 2. Per germline, CDR1 MNHNS and CDR2 SASEGT. The CDR3 runs 15 residues. CDR3 DNA: TGTGCCAGCAGTGAAAACAGGGGAAGCAATCAGCCCCAGCATTTT. This codes for CASSENRGSNQPQHF.

The chain links TRBV28 to TRBJ1-2; TRBD1 is a possible D gene (6 bases). CDR3 length: 15 amino acids. Germline values: CDR1 MDHEN, CDR2 SYDVKM. Trimming removed 4 bases from V and 6 bases from J, with 18 bases in between. CDR3 sequence: CASSSIRTEWDGYTF. For the CDR3, the DNA is TGTGCCAGCAGTTCTATCAGGACAGAATGGGATGGCTACACCTTC.

The rearrangement uses TRBV9 and TRBJ1-2; TRBD1 matches 9 bases. V shed 0 bases, J shed 8 bases, and the junction held 5 bases outside the gene matches. The length of the CDR3 is 14 residues. Looked up from germline, CDR1 is SGDLS and CDR2 is YYNGEE. Here the CDR3 reads CASSVADRGGGYTF. The CDR3 coding sequence is TGTGCCAGCAGCGTAGCTGACAGGGGGGGCGGCTACACCTTC. The variable domain in full, completed from reference TRBV9 and TRBJ1-2, reads DSGVTQTPKHLITATGQRVTLRCSPRSGDLSVYWYQQSLDQGLQFLIQYYNGEERAKGNILERFSAQQFPDLHSELNLSSLELGDSALYFCASSVADRGGGYTFGSGTRLTVV.

CDR3 bases: TGCGCCAGCAGCCTTGGGACAGGGAGTTTCGATGAGCAGTTCTTC. Its translation is CASSLGTGSFDEQFF. The V and J genes are TRBV4-1 and TRBJ2-1; 9 bases align to TRBD1. CDR3 length equals 15 residues. Trimming cost V 4 bases and J 8 bases; bases outside gene matches: 9. The germline V gene encodes CDR1 MGHRA and CDR2 YSYEKL.

The gene calls are TRBV6-6 and TRBJ2-1; D is possibly TRBD2 (5 bases). CDR1 MNHNY and CDR2 SVGAGI come from the germline V gene (reference sequence). The V end lost 0 bases, the J end lost 5 bases, and 11 bases lay between the germline ends. The length of the CDR3 is 15 residues. The CDR3 nucleotides read TGTGCCAGCAGTTACTCTACCGGGATGGACAATGAGCAGTTCTTC. Its translation: CASSYSTGMDNEQFF.

The V and J genes are TRBV7-9 and TRBJ2-5, with 7 positions matching TRBD2. Germline CDR1 and CDR2: SEHNR and FQNEAQ (reference sequence). The CDR3 runs to 15 residues. V trimming: 5 bases; J trimming: 2 bases; junction bases outside the gene matches: 8. In DNA form, the CDR3 reads TGTGCCAGCAGCCTACGTCGGGAGGTACAAGAGACCCAGTACTTC. Protein: CASSLRREVQETQYF.

The V call is TRBV6-1, the J call TRBJ1-5; 7 nucleotides match TRBD1. J gave up 7 bases and V 2 bases, and 11 bases lay outside the gene matches. The CDR3 runs 16 residues. Germline lookup yields CDR1 MNHNS and CDR2 SASEGT. The DNA for the CDR3 is TGTGCCAGCAGTGAATGGATAAGGGGGCAGGAGCAGCCCCAGCATTTT. This translates into CASSEWIRGQEQPQHF.

V gene TRBV5-1 combines with J gene TRBJ1-2; D possibly corresponds to TRBD1 (5 bases). The CDR3 has 13 amino acids. Trimming took 7 bases from V and 5 from J, leaving 15 bases between them. The germline gives CDR1 SGHRS, CDR2 YFSETQ. The CDR3: CASAAGRGYGYTF. The CDR3 coding sequence is TGCGCCAGCGCCGCAGGAAGGGGATATGGCTACACCTTC. Full variable domain (outside the CDR3, taken from reference TRBV5-1 and TRBJ1-2): KAGVTQTPRYLIKTRGQQVTLSCSPISGHRSVSWYQQTPGQGLQFLFEYFSETQRNKGNFPGRFSGRQFSNSRSEMNVSTLELGDSALYLCASAAGRGYGYTFGSGTRLTVV.

The rearrangement joins TRBV6-5 to TRBJ2-7; 11 nucleotides line up with TRBD2. The junction had 9 bases not matched to a gene; V was cut back by 5 bases and J by 6 bases. The CDR3 is 15 amino acids. Germline V gives CDR1 MNHEY, CDR2 SVGAGI. The chain's CDR3 is CASSNPLAGVSEQYF. The CDR3 nucleotides read TGTGCCAGCAGTAACCCACTAGCGGGAGTCTCCGAGCAGTACTTC.

CDR3 nucleotide sequence: TGTGCCAGCAGCCTGGACACCTCCAATCAGCCCCAGCATTTT. Residues: CASSLDTSNQPQHF. The rearrangement uses TRBV5-5 and TRBJ1-5; D perhaps matches TRBD1 (5 bases). V lost 4 bases and J lost 3, with 11 bases in between. The CDR3 is made up of 14 amino acids. Germline assignment: CDR1 SGHKS and CDR2 YYEKEE (reference sequence).

The rearrangement links TRBV7-9 to TRBJ1-2; tentative D call: TRBD1 (5 bases). The CDR3 covers 13 residues. Trimming removed 5 bases from V and 4 bases from J, with 11 bases in between. The germline V gene has CDR1 SEHNR and CDR2 FQNEAQ (reference sequence). Here the CDR3 reads CASSPGLSYGYTF. The CDR3 DNA is TGTGCCAGCAGCCCGGGACTGAGCTATGGCTACACCTTC.

This chain links TRBV2 with TRBJ2-1, with 7 bases fitting TRBD2. V lost 5 bases to trimming and J lost 0 bases; unmatched junction nucleotides: 1. The CDR3 has 14 residues. Germline V lookup: CDR1 SNHLY, CDR2 FYNNEI. DNA of the CDR3: TGTGCCAGCAGTACTAGCGACTCCTACAATGAGCAGTTCTTC. It specifies CASSTSDSYNEQFF. The full variable domain, in which reference TRBV2 and TRBJ2-1 provide the parts outside the CDR3, is EPEVTQTPSHQVTQMGQEVILRCVPISNHLYFYWYRQILGQKVEFLVSFYNNEISEKSEIFDDQFSVERPDGSNFTLKIRSTKLEDSAMYFCASSTSDSYNEQFFGPGTRLTVL.

CDR3 coding DNA: TGTGCCAGCCAGGGGGACCTAGCGGGAGAGACCCAGTACTTC. Protein sequence: CASQGDLAGETQYF. The rearrangement joins TRBV27 to TRBJ2-5; possibly TRBD2 for D (8 bases). This CDR3 has 14 residues. The V gene's germline CDR1 is MNHEY and CDR2 SMNVEV (reference sequence). V was cut by 8 bases and J by 4 bases, with 17 bases left in between.

The rearrangement links TRBV29-1 to TRBJ2-1, with a possible D match to TRBD1 (5 bases). Germline V CDR1 and CDR2: SQVTM, ANQGSEA. There are 14 residues in the CDR3. V lost 4 bases to trimming and J lost 7 bases, with 17 bases between them. CDR3 in DNA: TGCAGCGTTGCTCGGCAGGGTTTTTTGAATGAGCAGTTCTTC. This encodes CSVARQGFLNEQFF.

Turning to this clone: At one boundary the junction diverges from the germline segment, which might be a read error. The CDR3 here is CSVEGSSDTQYF. The DNA for the CDR3 is TGCAGCGTCGAAGGGAGTTCAGATACGCAGTATTTT. The chain recombines TRBV29-1 with TRBJ2-3; D possibly corresponds to TRBD2 (5 bases). This CDR3 comprises 12 residues. CDR1 and CDR2 (germline): SQVTM, ANQGSEA.

This sequence joins TRBV19 and TRBJ1-4; TRBD1 matches 8 bases. CDR1 is LNHDA and CDR2 is SQIVND in the germline V gene (reference sequence). The CDR3 has 14 amino acids. V lost 3 bases, J lost 6 bases, and 3 bases stayed unmatched. CDR3 nucleotides: TGTGCCAGTAGTATCACAGGGGGTGATGAAAAACTGTTTTTT. Its protein product is CASSITGGDEKLFF.

The V gene is TRBV5-1, the J gene TRBJ2-7; the D is unclear. V was cut by 0 bases and J by 0 bases, with 7 bases left in between. The CDR3 extends over 14 amino acids. Germline values: CDR1 SGHRS, CDR2 YFSETQ. In DNA form, the CDR3 reads TGCGCCAGCAGCTTGGATGGCAGCTCCTACGAGCAGTACTTC. The encoded protein is CASSLDGSSYEQYF.